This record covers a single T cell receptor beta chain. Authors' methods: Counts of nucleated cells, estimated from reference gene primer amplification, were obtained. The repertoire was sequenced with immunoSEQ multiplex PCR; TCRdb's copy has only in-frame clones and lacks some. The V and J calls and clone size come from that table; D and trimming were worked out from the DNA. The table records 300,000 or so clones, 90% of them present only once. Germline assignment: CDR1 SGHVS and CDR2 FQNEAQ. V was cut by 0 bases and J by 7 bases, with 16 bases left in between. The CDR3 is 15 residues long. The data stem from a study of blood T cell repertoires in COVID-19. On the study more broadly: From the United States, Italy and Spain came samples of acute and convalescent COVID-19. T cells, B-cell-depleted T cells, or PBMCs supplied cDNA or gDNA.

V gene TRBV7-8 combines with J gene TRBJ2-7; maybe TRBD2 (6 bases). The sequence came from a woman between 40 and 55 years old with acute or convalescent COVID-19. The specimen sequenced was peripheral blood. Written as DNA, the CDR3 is TGTGCCAGCAGCTTAGCGTTCGCGGGGCCGGGGGAGCAGTACGTC. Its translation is CASSLAFAGPGEQYV.